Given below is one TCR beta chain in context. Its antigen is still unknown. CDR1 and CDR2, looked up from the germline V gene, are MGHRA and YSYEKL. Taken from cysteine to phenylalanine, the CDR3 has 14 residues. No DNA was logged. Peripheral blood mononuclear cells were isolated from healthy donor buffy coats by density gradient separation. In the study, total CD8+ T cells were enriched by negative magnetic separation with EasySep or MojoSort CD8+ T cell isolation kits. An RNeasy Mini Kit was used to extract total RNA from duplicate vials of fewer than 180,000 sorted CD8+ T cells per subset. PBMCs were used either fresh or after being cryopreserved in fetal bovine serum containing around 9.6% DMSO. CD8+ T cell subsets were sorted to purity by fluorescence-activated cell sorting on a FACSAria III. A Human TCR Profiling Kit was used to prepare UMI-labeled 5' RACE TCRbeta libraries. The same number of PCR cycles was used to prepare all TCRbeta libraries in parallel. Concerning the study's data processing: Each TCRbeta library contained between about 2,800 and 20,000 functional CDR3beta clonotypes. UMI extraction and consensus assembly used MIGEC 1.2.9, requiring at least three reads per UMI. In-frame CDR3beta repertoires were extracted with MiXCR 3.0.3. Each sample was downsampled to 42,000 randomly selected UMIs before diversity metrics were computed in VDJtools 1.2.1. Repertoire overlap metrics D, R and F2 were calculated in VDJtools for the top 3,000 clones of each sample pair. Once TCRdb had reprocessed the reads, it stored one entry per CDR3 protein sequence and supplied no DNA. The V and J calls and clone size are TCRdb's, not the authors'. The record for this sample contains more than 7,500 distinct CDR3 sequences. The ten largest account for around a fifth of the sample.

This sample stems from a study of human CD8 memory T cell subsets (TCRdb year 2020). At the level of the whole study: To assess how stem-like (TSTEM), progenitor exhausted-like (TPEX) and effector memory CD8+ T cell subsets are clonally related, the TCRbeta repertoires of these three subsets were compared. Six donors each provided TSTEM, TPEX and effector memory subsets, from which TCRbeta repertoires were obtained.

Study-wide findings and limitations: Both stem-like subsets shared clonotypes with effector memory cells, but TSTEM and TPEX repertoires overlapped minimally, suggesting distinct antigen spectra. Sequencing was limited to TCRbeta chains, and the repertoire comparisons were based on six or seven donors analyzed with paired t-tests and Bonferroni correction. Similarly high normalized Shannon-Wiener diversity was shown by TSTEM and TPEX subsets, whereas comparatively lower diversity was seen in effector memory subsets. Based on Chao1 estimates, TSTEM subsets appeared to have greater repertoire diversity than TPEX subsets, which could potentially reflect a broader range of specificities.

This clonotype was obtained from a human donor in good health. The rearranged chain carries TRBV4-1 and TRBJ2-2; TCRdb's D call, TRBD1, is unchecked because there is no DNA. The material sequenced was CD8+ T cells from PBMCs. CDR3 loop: CASSQVGDTGELFF.